This TCR beta chain comes out of a study of T cells in Graves' hyperthyroidism and ophthalmopathy. The CDR3 spans 15 residues. Germline lookup yields CDR1 SGHVT and CDR2 SQSDAQ. V shed 5 bases and J 8 bases; nucleotides not matched to a gene: 8. There were TCR beta CDR3 regions amplified from RNA transcripts. HTBI primers drove first-round RT-PCR of the TCR CDR3. TCRdb re-analysed the multiplex PCR reads in MiXCR, keeping a single row per CDR3 protein. The repertoire has hundreds of thousands of distinct CDR3 sequences, 40% to 55% of them found once; the top ten carry about 7%. The chain recombines TRBV7-4 with TRBJ1-4; 10 nucleotides match TRBD1. Sequencing used peripheral blood or thyroid tissue (not recorded which). This receptor was obtained from an adult man with Graves' disease, either hyperthyroidism or ophthalmopathy (not recorded which). For the CDR3, the DNA is TGTGCCAGCAGCCCACGGGACAGGGGAAGGGAAAAACTGTTTTTT. It yields the protein CASSPRDRGREKLFF.